The clone carrying this TCR beta chain appeared many times. Alpha and beta chains were covered, as first-strand cDNA relied on TRAV- and TRBV-specific primers. The PCR that amplified TCRs ran for around 20 cycles, relying on a constant-region primer and a V-primer adapter. Each CDR3 protein gets one entry after TCRdb re-called the reads with MiXCR. Of roughly 100,000 distinct CDR3 sequences in the sample, around 21% were seen once. Time point reported: after trial treatment. This sample's treatment: LDRT plus nivolumab, ipilimumab, low-dose cyclophosphamide and aspirin (RACIN trial). The data originate from a study of low-dose radiotherapy and immunotherapy resistance in tumors. The CDR3 contains 13 residues. V lost 5 bases, J lost 4 bases, and 12 bases lay in between. Germline lookup yields CDR1 MNHEY and CDR2 SVGEGT.

The sequence came from a male donor with prostate cancer. The sample in question was PBMCs, obtained after low-dose radiotherapy plus immunotherapy. The J gene is TRBJ2-7, the V gene TRBV6-2 or TRBV6-3; possible D gene TRBD2, 7 bases. The CDR3 DNA is TGTGCCAGCAGTCAGGGGAGGGGGTACGAGCAGTACTTC. This translates into CASSQGRGYEQYF.